The next 24 T cell receptor beta chains were all read from a single sample in a study of T-cell memory formation after mild COVID-19. TCRdb re-called the 5' RACE reads with MiXCR, one entry per CDR3 protein. Of just under 550,000 distinct CDR3 sequences listed, around 21% were seen once; the top ten hold 12%. Sequencing input: PBMCs or a T cell subset sorted from them (not recorded which). These receptors all come from an adult woman who had mild COVID-19 (a few samples of this study predate the infection). Cell type and time point are not known.

The chain carries TRBV2 and TRBJ2-1; D not certain. CDR3 size: 14 residues. V was clipped by 4 bases and J by 9 bases, with 16 bases between them. Germline V lookup: CDR1 SNHLY, CDR2 FYNNEI. In DNA, the CDR3 is TGTGCCAGCAGTGTGCAAGGGTCTTACGGTGAGCAGTTCTTC. It codes for CASSVQGSYGEQFF. Variable domain in full (rest from reference TRBV2 and TRBJ2-1): EPEVTQTPSHQVTQMGQEVILRCVPISNHLYFYWYRQILGQKVEFLVSFYNNEISEKSEIFDDQFSVERPDGSNFTLKIRSTKLEDSAMYFCASSVQGSYGEQFFGPGTRLTVL.

This clonotype was found a few times. This chain uses TRBV7-3 with TRBJ2-7; 8 bases map to TRBD1. J gave up 5 bases and V 6 bases, and 18 bases lay outside the gene matches. The CDR3 runs 17 residues. Germline CDR1 reads SGHTA; CDR2 reads FQGTGA. DNA for the CDR3: TGTGCCAGCAGTTCGACCTCGGGACAGGTCAAGGAAAACGAGCAGTACTTC. It codes for CASSSTSGQVKENEQYF.

In its sample, this clonotype was seen many times. This chain joins TRBV18 and TRBJ2-1; D is ambiguous. With 6 bases removed from V and 4 bases from J, the gap between germline ends came to 13 bases. The germline V gene has CDR1 KGHSH and CDR2 LQKENI. CDR3 length: 14 amino acids. The CDR3 DNA reads as TGTGCCAGCTCGCAAGGTCCCTCTTACAATGAGCAGTTCTTC. It encodes CASSQGPSYNEQFF.

The chain combines TRBV24-1 with TRBJ1-2, with 8 nucleotides matching TRBD1. With 4 bases clipped from V and 4 bases from J, the junction kept 4 bases outside the gene matches. The CDR3 covers 14 residues. Per the germline V gene, CDR1 is KGHDR and CDR2 is SFDVKD. CDR3: CATSETGAAYGYTF. The CDR3 bases are TGTGCCACCAGTGAGACAGGGGCCGCCTATGGCTACACCTTC.

This clonotype was detected a few times. This chain connects TRBV6-1 to TRBJ1-1; 7 nucleotides align to TRBD1. V gave up 11 bases and J gave up 1 base; unmatched junction bases: 7. The CDR3 runs 13 residues. Germline V gives CDR1 MNHNS, CDR2 SASEGT. CDR3: CAGTGTENTEAFF. CDR3 nucleotide sequence: TGTGCCGGGACCGGGACAGAGAACACTGAAGCTTTCTTT.

This chain joins TRBV5-1 and TRBJ2-7; 7 bases line up with TRBD1. V dropped 4 bases and J dropped 5; count of bases not matched to a gene: 9. Germline V lookup: CDR1 SGHRS, CDR2 YFSETQ. The CDR3 is 14 residues long. The CDR3 DNA follows: TGCGCCAGCAGCGGGACAGCGACTTTAGACGAGCAGTACTTC. It codes for CASSGTATLDEQYF.

This rearrangement joins TRBV5-1 to TRBJ2-7; the match to TRBD1 covers 7 bases. Germline V gives CDR1 SGHRS, CDR2 YFSETQ. Unmatched junction bases numbered 9, after V lost 4 bases and J lost 5 bases. There are 14 residues in the CDR3. Here the CDR3 DNA reads TGCGCCAGCAGCGATACTCGACAGGGCCACGAGCAGTACTTC. Translation gives CASSDTRQGHEQYF.

This clonotype was seen a handful of times. This chain connects TRBV4-3 to TRBJ1-3; a possible D gene is TRBD1 (6 bases). The CDR3 loop spans 17 amino acids. The V gene lost 4 bases and the J gene lost 3 bases, with 19 bases spanning the gap. Germline V gene sequence: CDR1 LGHNA, CDR2 YSLEER. The CDR3 DNA reads TGCGCCAGCAGCCCGCGCGTCGGGGGGGCGTTTGGAAACACCATATATTTT. Encoded protein: CASSPRVGGAFGNTIYF.

This clonotype was found a few times. This chain connects TRBV12-3 or TRBV12-4 to TRBJ2-1; D unresolved. The V gene lost 3 bases and the J gene lost 5 bases, with 14 bases spanning the gap. CDR3 length: 15 amino acids. The CDR3 protein is CASSFFGPANNEQFF. DNA of the CDR3: TGTGCCAGCAGTTTTTTTGGCCCGGCGAACAATGAGCAGTTCTTC.

The chain joins TRBV7-8 to TRBJ2-1, with 10 bases that match TRBD2. V was pared by 2 bases and J by 3 bases, with 4 bases of the junction left unmatched. This CDR3 is built from 16 residues. CDR1 is SGHVS, CDR2 FQNEAQ, per germline. CDR3: CASSLSASGGYNEQFF. The CDR3 DNA reads TGTGCCAGCAGCTTATCTGCTAGCGGGGGCTACAATGAGCAGTTCTTC.

The chain recombines TRBV20-1 with TRBJ2-7, with TRBD1 as a possible D gene (6 bases). Trimming took 2 bases from V and 5 from J, leaving 19 bases between them. Germline lookup yields CDR1 DFQATT and CDR2 SNEGSKA (reference sequence). The CDR3 is 15 residues long. CDR3 sequence (DNA): TGCAGTGCTAGACCTATCACAGGGCCCCTGGACGAGCAGTACTTC. Its protein is CSARPITGPLDEQYF.

The chain is built from TRBV6-5 and TRBJ2-7; D perhaps matches TRBD1 (5 bases). CDR1 and CDR2 from the germline V gene are MNHEY and SVGAGI. This CDR3 has 14 residues. V lost 6 bases and J lost 4, with 16 bases in between. This CDR3 reads CASRPQGRTYEQYF. The CDR3 DNA is TGTGCCAGCAGACCTCAGGGTAGAACTTACGAGCAGTACTTC.

This clonotype was recorded a few times. This chain connects TRBV9 to TRBJ2-3; D is unresolved. V shed 2 bases and J shed 2 bases, with 18 bases lying between them. The CDR3 extends over 17 amino acids. Germline V CDR1 and CDR2: SGDLS, YYNGEE. The CDR3 reads CASSVSPGAILTDTQYF. In DNA, the CDR3 is TGTGCCAGCAGCGTTTCTCCGGGCGCGATCCTCACAGATACGCAGTATTTT.

This clonotype was observed a handful of times. The genes are TRBV12-3 or TRBV12-4 and TRBJ2-7; 8 positions agree with TRBD2. V shed 6 bases and J 2 bases; nucleotides not matched to a gene: 12. This CDR3 comprises 16 residues. The CDR3 DNA follows: TGTGCCAGCAGGTCCAGGAGCGGGGGCATCGCCTACGAGCAGTACTTC. Its translation: CASRSRSGGIAYEQYF.

This clonotype was seen repeatedly, ten times or more. This chain connects TRBV6-5 to TRBJ1-2; 7 bases are shared with TRBD1. The CDR3 covers 11 residues. Germline V CDR1 and CDR2: MNHEY, SVGAGI. Losses at the gene ends were 6 bases for V and 7 bases for J; bases not matched to a gene: 2. The CDR3 nucleotides are TGTGCCAGCAGGAGACAGGGTGGCTACACCTTC. Protein product: CASRRQGGYTF.

This clonotype has more than one count but fewer than ten. V gene TRBV2 combines with J gene TRBJ1-2; TRBD1 might be the D (5 bases). Looked up from germline, CDR1 is SNHLY and CDR2 is FYNNEI. The CDR3 extends over 21 amino acids. V was cut by 0 bases and J by 3 bases, with 29 bases left in between. The CDR3 spells CASSEALRDGGRTTGDYGYTF. CDR3 DNA sequence: TGTGCCAGCAGTGAAGCGCTTCGGGATGGGGGACGGACCACCGGGGACTATGGCTACACCTTC.

This clonotype occurred a few times. The CDR3 loop is CASSPGLGVYNEQFF. For the CDR3, the DNA is TGTGCCAGCAGTCCCGGACTAGGCGTCTACAATGAGCAGTTCTTC. The rearrangement uses TRBV6-6 and TRBJ2-1, with TRBD2 identical over 7 bases. The CDR3 extends over 15 amino acids. Losses at the gene ends were 5 bases for V and 3 bases for J; bases not matched to a gene: 7. Looked up from germline, CDR1 is MNHNY and CDR2 is SVGAGI (reference sequence).

V and J are TRBV4-1 and TRBJ2-7, with 7 bases matching TRBD1. The CDR3 loop spans 17 amino acids. Germline V gene data show CDR1 as MGHRA and CDR2 as YSYEKL. V was clipped by 0 bases and J by 1 base; unmatched bases: 9. CDR3 bases: TGCGCCAGCAGCCAAGATCCTCCGCGACAGGGATCCTACGAGCAGTACTTC. Translated: CASSQDPPRQGSYEQYF.

The chain couples TRBV30 to TRBJ2-1; unclear D gene. The germline gives CDR1 GTSNPN, CDR2 SVGIG (reference sequence). V lost 1 base and J 9 bases, leaving 7 bases between the germline ends. CDR3 length: 11 residues. CDR3 sequence: CAWSALSEQFF. In DNA form, the CDR3 reads TGTGCCTGGAGTGCCCTAAGTGAGCAGTTCTTC.

This clonotype was observed a handful of times. The chain couples TRBV7-3 to TRBJ2-2; D is unclear. CDR1 and CDR2 (germline): SGHTA, FQGTGA. Trimming stripped 1 base from V and 1 base from J, with 13 bases between. The CDR3 sequence is 17 residues long. CDR3 protein: CASSLNPVGLNTGELFF. CDR3 coding DNA: TGTGCCAGCAGCTTAAACCCCGTAGGGCTGAACACCGGGGAGCTGTTTTTT.

This clonotype was counted between two and nine times. This chain links TRBV9 with TRBJ2-5; D is unresolved. The ends were cut back, 0 bases at V and 3 bases at J, with 12 bases in the middle. The CDR3 consists of 15 residues. The germline V gene encodes CDR1 SGDLS and CDR2 YYNGEE. CDR3 bases: TGTGCCAGCAGCGTAGGACCAGCCACCGAAGAGACCCAGTACTTC. This translates into CASSVGPATEETQYF. Full variable domain (missing parts from reference TRBV9 and TRBJ2-5): DSGVTQTPKHLITATGQRVTLRCSPRSGDLSVYWYQQSLDQGLQFLIQYYNGEERAKGNILERFSAQQFPDLHSELNLSSLELGDSALYFCASSVGPATEETQYFGPGTRLLVL.

There are a few counts of this clonotype. V is TRBV6-1 and J is TRBJ2-1; TRBD2 is a possible D gene (6 bases). Per the germline V gene, CDR1 is MNHNS and CDR2 is SASEGT. The CDR3 extends over 12 amino acids. The V gene lost 3 bases and the J gene lost 8 bases, with 8 bases spanning the gap. CDR3 residues: CASSEIADEQFF. As DNA, the CDR3 is TGTGCCAGCAGTGAGATAGCGGATGAGCAGTTCTTC.

In its sample, this clonotype was seen a few times. The rearrangement joins TRBV7-2 to TRBJ2-2, with D perhaps TRBD2 (5 bases). V was shortened by 6 bases and J by 4 bases, with 12 bases between the two germline ends. Germline V lookup: CDR1 SGHTA, CDR2 FQGNSA. The CDR3 spans 14 residues. CDR3 nucleotides: TGTGCCAGCAGTCAGTGGAGGTCCACCGGGGAGCTGTTTTTT. It specifies CASSQWRSTGELFF. The whole variable domain, filled in from reference TRBV7-2 and TRBJ2-2, reads GAGVSQSPSNKVTEKGKDVELRCDPISGHTALYWYRQSLGQGLEFLIYFQGNSAPDKSGLPSDRFSAERTGGSVSTLTIQRTQQEDSAVYLCASSQWRSTGELFFGEGSRLTVL.

This clonotype has a handful of counts. The gene calls are TRBV15 and TRBJ1-2; a weak D match, TRBD1 (5 bases). V lost 3 bases, J lost 7 bases, and 18 bases lay in between. The CDR3 is made up of 15 amino acids. CDR1 LNHNV and CDR2 YYDKDF come from the germline V gene (reference sequence). CDR3 loop: CATSRPEATGGGYTF. The CDR3 region has the DNA TGTGCCACCAGCAGGCCCGAAGCAACAGGAGGTGGCTACACCTTC.